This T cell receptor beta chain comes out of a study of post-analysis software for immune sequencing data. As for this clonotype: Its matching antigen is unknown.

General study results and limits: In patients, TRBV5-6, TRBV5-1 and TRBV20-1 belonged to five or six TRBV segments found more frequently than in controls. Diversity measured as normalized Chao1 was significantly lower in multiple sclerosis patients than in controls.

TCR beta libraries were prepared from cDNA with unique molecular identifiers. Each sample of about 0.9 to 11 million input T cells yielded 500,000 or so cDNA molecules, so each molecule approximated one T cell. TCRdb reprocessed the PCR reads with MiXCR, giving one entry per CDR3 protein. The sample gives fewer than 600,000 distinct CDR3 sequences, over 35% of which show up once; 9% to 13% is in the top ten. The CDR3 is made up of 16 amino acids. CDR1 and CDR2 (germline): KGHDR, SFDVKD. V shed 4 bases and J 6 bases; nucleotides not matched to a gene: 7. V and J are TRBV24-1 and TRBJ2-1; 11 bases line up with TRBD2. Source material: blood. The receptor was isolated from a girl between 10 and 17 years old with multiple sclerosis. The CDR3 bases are TGTGCCACCAGTGAACCTCTAGCGGGAGGTCGCAATGAGCAGTTCTTC. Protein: CATSEPLAGGRNEQFF.